The T cell receptor (beta chain) described here comes from a study of graft-versus-host responses after intestinal transplantation. In its sample, this clone was seen once. Its antigen is unknown. Regarding the study as a whole: Peak circulating GvH clone levels were associated with early post-transplant HvG declines. Detection of GvH clones occurred in recipient marrow, and some had their first appearance in ileum or blood.

CDR3 length equals 14 residues. V was pared by 8 bases and J by 6 bases, with 8 bases of the junction left unmatched. Germline values: CDR1 MNHNS, CDR2 SASEGT. The authors processed graft tissue to release intraepithelial and lamina propria lymphocytes. The data were produced by immunoSEQ multiplex PCR, yet TCRdb's version contains in-frame clones alone and is incomplete. Seen here are some 29,000 clones, around four fifths observed once, and the top ten hold just over 3%. This rearrangement joins TRBV6-1 to TRBJ2-5, with 11 bases that match TRBD2. The input for sequencing was ileum tissue, taken 98 days after intestinal transplantation. The sequence was obtained from a human patient who received an intestinal transplant, so some T cells may come from the graft donor. The CDR3 loop is CASGLAGLGKTQYF. CDR3 sequence (DNA): TGTGCCAGCGGACTAGCGGGTCTGGGGAAGACCCAGTACTTC.